The TCR beta chain described here comes from a study of sequential checkpoint blockade in melanoma. Profiling relied on immunoSEQ multiplex PCR, and the TCRdb table lists in-frame clones only, not all of them. There are about 37,000 clones in the sample; roughly four fifths occur only once, and less than 7% lies in the top ten. The CDR3 runs 16 residues. Trimming removed 3 bases from V and 3 bases from J, with 17 bases in between. Germline-derived CDR1 and CDR2 are SGDLS and YYNGEE. Regarding treatment: randomized to nivolumab then ipilimumab (arm A) or the reverse (arm B). PBMC sorting kept live CD3+CD8+ cells without CD19 or CD56.

The receptor's source is a human donor with melanoma. The sample in question was CD8+ T cells sorted from blood (inferred from file names), obtained from a patient given nivolumab and ipilimumab in sequence. V usage is TRBV9 and J usage is TRBJ2-3; D gene unclear. CDR3: CASSAVELGVTDTQYF. CDR3 bases: TGTGCCAGCAGCGCCGTAGAGTTAGGAGTTACAGATACGCAGTATTTT. The complete variable domain, with remaining parts taken from reference TRBV9 and TRBJ2-3, reads DSGVTQTPKHLITATGQRVTLRCSPRSGDLSVYWYQQSLDQGLQFLIQYYNGEERAKGNILERFSAQQFPDLHSELNLSSLELGDSALYFCASSAVELGVTDTQYFGPGTRLTVL.